This TCR beta chain was identified during a study of tissue T cells after allogeneic stem cell transplantation. Profiled with immunoSEQ multiplex PCR; TCRdb holds only in-frame clones, not every one. The data hold several thousand clones, with approximately 31% observed a single time. The time point here: mouse harvest day 14 after allogeneic transplant. The graft held 10^6 splenic CD5+ T cells and 10^7 T-cell-depleted bone marrow cells. This clone was seen more than once but under ten times. Here the gene names and germline are mouse. Read sequence stops 1 residue before the CDR3 end, and the germline J gene provides the missing end. The CDR3 consists of 13 residues. Germline lookup yields CDR1 FNHDT and CDR2 SITEND (reference sequence). The V and J ends lost 5 bases and 6 bases, in that order; junction bases with no gene match: 6.

Sequencing was performed on skin. The rearrangement joins TRBV19 to TRBJ2-7; 9 bases align to TRBD1. The sequence was obtained from a female BALB/c mouse given C57BL/6 T cells with graft-versus-host disease after an allogeneic hematopoietic cell transplant. CDR3: CASSRDRVSEQYF. Partial CDR3 DNA: TGTGCCAGCAGCCGGGACAGGGTCTCTGAACAGTAC.